The clone carrying this T cell receptor (beta chain) was detected a few times. These data originate in a study of OX40 agonist ivuxolimab in advanced cancers. This table comes from immunoSEQ multiplex PCR, and its TCRdb copy is limited to in-frame clones, with some not included. The sample shows tens of thousands of clones, 88% of them seen only once. Trimming removed 1 base from V and 4 bases from J, with 13 bases in between. Germline CDR1 is SEHNR and CDR2 is FQNEAQ (reference sequence). The CDR3 has 15 residues. Sequences were derived from CD4+ or CD8+ T cells sorted from blood, sampled in a trial of the OX40 agonist ivuxolimab. The clonotype was recovered from an adult with an advanced solid tumor such as melanoma, head and neck, liver or kidney cancer. The chain carries TRBV7-9 and TRBJ1-2; D gene unclear. CDR3: CASSLVSGGFYGYTF. The CDR3 nucleotides are TGTGCCAGCAGCTTAGTGTCTGGTGGGTTCTATGGCTACACCTTC. Complete variable domain (other parts from reference TRBV7-9 and TRBJ1-2): DTGVSQNPRHKITKRGQNVTFRCDPISEHNRLYWYRQTLGQGPEFLTYFQNEAQLEKSRLLSDRFSAERPKGSFSTLEIQRTEQGDSAMYLCASSLVSGGFYGYTFGSGTRLTVV.